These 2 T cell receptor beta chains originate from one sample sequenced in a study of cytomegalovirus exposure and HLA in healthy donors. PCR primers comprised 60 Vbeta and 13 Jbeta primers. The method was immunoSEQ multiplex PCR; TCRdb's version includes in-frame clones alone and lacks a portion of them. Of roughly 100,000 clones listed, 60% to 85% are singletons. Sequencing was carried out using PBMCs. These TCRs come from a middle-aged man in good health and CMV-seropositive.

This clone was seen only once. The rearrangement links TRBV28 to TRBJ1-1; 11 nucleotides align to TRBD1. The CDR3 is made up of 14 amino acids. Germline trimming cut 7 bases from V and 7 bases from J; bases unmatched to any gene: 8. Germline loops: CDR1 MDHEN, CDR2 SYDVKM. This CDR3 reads CASTLHGTGGEAFF. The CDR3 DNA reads TGTGCCAGCACCCTCCATGGGACAGGGGGTGAAGCTTTCTTT.

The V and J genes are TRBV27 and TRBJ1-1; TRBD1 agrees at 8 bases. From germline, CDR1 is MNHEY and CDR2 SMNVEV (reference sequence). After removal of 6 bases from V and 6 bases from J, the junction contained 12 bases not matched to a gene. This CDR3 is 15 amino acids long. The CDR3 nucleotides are TGTGCCAGCAGCAGTCAACAGGGGGTCTCGGCTGAAGCTTTCTTT. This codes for CASSSQQGVSAEAFF.